One T cell receptor beta chain is described in this entry. Method: immunoSEQ multiplex PCR; TCRdb's copy keeps in-frame clones and lacks some. Here the sample spans around 730,000 clones, approximately 85% being singletons. Germline V CDR1 and CDR2: SGHTA, FQGNSA. The CDR3 has 15 amino acids. The V segment lost 5 bases and the J segment 8 bases; nucleotides outside the gene matches: 12. This specimen comes from a study of shared T cell receptors in the human thymus. Another study also made use of these data, one on human thymus T cells. That report adds: Serving as donors were healthy Finnish infants, each of whom was having open corrective surgery for congenital heart defects. Resections removed during corrective heart surgery provided the thymus tissue used. The authors found apparently biased V and J gene usage in thymic and blood repertoires. As related research reported, thymic repertoires overlapped highly among unrelated individuals.

The clonotype originates from a girl under three years old with a congenital heart defect. Input material: thymocytes. The chain couples TRBV7-2 to TRBJ1-1; 9 positions agree with TRBD1. The CDR3 here is CASSASGTGCGEAFF. For the CDR3, the DNA is TGTGCCAGCAGCGCATCCGGGACAGGGTGTGGGGAAGCTTTCTTT.